This passage covers 17 T cell receptor beta chains from one sample sequenced in a study of T cell repertoires in cytomegalovirus infection. One entry per CDR3 protein, called by TCRdb with MiXCR from the reads. The data hold about 50,000 distinct CDR3 sequences, with around 20% observed a single time. These TCRs' antigens remain unknown. This sample comprised CD8+ T cells from cultured PBMCs, obtained from culture after CMV antigen stimulation. These receptors were taken from a human donor in good health (CMV status not recorded). Some clones in this sample may be carry-over from other donors' samples.

This clonotype came up once. V is TRBV29-1 and J is TRBJ2-7, with 8 positions matching TRBD1. Germline loops: CDR1 SQVTM, CDR2 ANQGSEA. The CDR3 totals 14 residues. The V and J ends lost 3 bases and 2 bases, in that order; junction bases with no gene match: 6. The CDR3 DNA is TGCAGCGTTGACTTAGACAGGGGCCCCTACGAGCAGTACTTC. Translating gives CSVDLDRGPYEQYF.

Only a few counts were recorded for this clonotype. V is TRBV4-3 and J is TRBJ2-7; tentative D call: TRBD1 (6 bases). This CDR3 spans 16 amino acids. Trimming stripped 0 bases from V and 0 bases from J, with 12 bases between. CDR1 and CDR2 (germline): LGHNA, YSLEER. The CDR3 region has the DNA TGCGCCAGCAGCCAAGAAAACAGGGCCTTCTCCTACGAGCAGTACTTC. Its protein is CASSQENRAFSYEQYF.

CDR3 sequence (DNA): TGTGCCAGCAGCTTAGGACAGGGTCCTGAGCAGTTCTTC. As protein: CASSLGQGPEQFF. The V and J genes are TRBV7-2 and TRBJ2-1, with 7 bases aligning to TRBD1. V shed 1 base and J 9 bases; nucleotides not matched to a gene: 3. Per the germline V gene, CDR1 is SGHTA and CDR2 is FQGNSA. There are 13 residues in the CDR3.

This chain joins TRBV15 and TRBJ1-2; 7 positions agree with TRBD1. The V gene's germline CDR1 is LNHNV and CDR2 YYDKDF (reference sequence). The CDR3 has 15 residues. The J segment lost 2 bases and the V segment lost 1 base, leaving 4 bases of the junction unmatched. The CDR3 sequence is CATSRGSTGNYGYTF. For the CDR3, the DNA is TGTGCCACCAGCAGAGGGTCGACAGGGAACTATGGCTACACCTTC.

In this sample, this clonotype turned up a few times. The chain joins TRBV9 to TRBJ2-7; TRBD2 agrees at 8 bases. This CDR3 has 18 amino acids. Trimming cost V 2 bases and J 3 bases; bases outside gene matches: 16. Germline lookup yields CDR1 SGDLS and CDR2 YYNGEE. As DNA, the CDR3 is TGTGCCAGCAGCGTCCACTCGGGAGGGGACTTGCTGCTCTACGAGCAGTACTTC. Translated, it gives CASSVHSGGDLLLYEQYF.

This clonotype was seen a few times. This chain connects TRBV7-9 to TRBJ1-5, with TRBD1 identical over 11 bases. V shed 5 bases and J 5 bases; nucleotides not matched to a gene: 5. CDR3 length: 15 amino acids. Germline assignment: CDR1 SEHNR and CDR2 FQNEAQ (reference sequence). CDR3 sequence: CASSAGTGGDQPQHF. CDR3 DNA: TGTGCCAGCAGCGCCGGGACAGGGGGGGATCAGCCCCAGCATTTT.

The V gene is TRBV4-1, the J gene TRBJ1-2; D gene ambiguous. V was shortened by 0 bases and J by 5 bases, with 7 bases between the two germline ends. CDR3 size: 13 residues. Germline lookup yields CDR1 MGHRA and CDR2 YSYEKL. The CDR3 DNA follows: TGCGCCAGCAGCCAAGAAACAGCATATGGCTACACCTTC. Amino acids: CASSQETAYGYTF.

This clonotype was counted a single time. The rearrangement links TRBV7-9 to TRBJ2-7; possibly TRBD1 for D (6 bases). Looked up from germline, CDR1 is SEHNR and CDR2 is FQNEAQ (reference sequence). The CDR3 sequence is 15 residues long. V was trimmed by 5 bases and J by 3 bases, leaving 17 bases between them. The CDR3 protein is CASSPIPTQGYEQYF. CDR3 DNA sequence: TGTGCCAGCAGCCCAATCCCCACACAGGGCTACGAGCAGTACTTC.

The genes are TRBV28 and TRBJ1-1; 8 bases agree with TRBD1. With V trimmed by 4 bases and J by 0 bases, 13 bases remained unmatched. CDR3 length equals 18 residues. Germline lookup yields CDR1 MDHEN and CDR2 SYDVKM. The CDR3 protein is CASSYGGFTGGVNTEAFF. DNA for the CDR3: TGTGCCAGCAGTTACGGGGGGTTTACAGGGGGTGTGAACACTGAAGCTTTCTTT.

The rearrangement joins TRBV27 to TRBJ1-2; 7 nucleotides line up with TRBD1. Looked up from germline, CDR1 is MNHEY and CDR2 is SMNVEV (reference sequence). This CDR3 comprises 12 residues. V lost 4 bases, J lost 6 bases, and 2 bases stayed unmatched. Here the CDR3 DNA reads TGTGCCAGCAGTTCTGACAGGGATGGCTACACCTTC. As protein: CASSSDRDGYTF.

The rearrangement uses TRBV19 and TRBJ1-1; TRBD1 matches 10 bases. Looked up from germline, CDR1 is LNHDA and CDR2 is SQIVND (reference sequence). This CDR3 is 15 amino acids long. V lost 4 bases to trimming and J lost 4 bases; unmatched junction nucleotides: 6. As DNA, the CDR3 is TGTGCCAGTAGTACGCCCCGGACAGGGGGCACTGAAGCTTTCTTT. It codes for CASSTPRTGGTEAFF.

This chain links TRBV10-3 with TRBJ2-3; D gene ambiguous. This CDR3 region has 14 residues. Deletions cut 3 bases from V and 2 bases from J, with 9 bases between. The germline gives CDR1 ENHRY, CDR2 SYGVKD. CDR3 DNA sequence: TGTGCCATCAGTGATCTGGGTCCCACAGATACGCAGTATTTT. It yields the protein CAISDLGPTDTQYF.

The chain links TRBV7-9 to TRBJ2-5; 9 nucleotides line up with TRBD1. There are 14 residues in the CDR3. Per the germline V gene, CDR1 is SEHNR and CDR2 is FQNEAQ (reference sequence). V lost 5 bases, J lost 5 bases, and 6 bases stayed unmatched. Here the CDR3 reads CASSATGGRETQYF. The CDR3, as DNA: TGTGCCAGCAGCGCCACAGGGGGCCGGGAGACCCAGTACTTC. The complete variable domain, with remaining parts taken from reference TRBV7-9 and TRBJ2-5, reads DTGVSQNPRHKITKRGQNVTFRCDPISEHNRLYWYRQTLGQGPEFLTYFQNEAQLEKSRLLSDRFSAERPKGSFSTLEIQRTEQGDSAMYLCASSATGGRETQYFGPGTRLLVL.

This clonotype was found a few times. This sequence joins TRBV3-1 and TRBJ1-2, with D tentatively TRBD1 (6 bases). The V gene lost 1 base and the J gene lost 4 bases, with 22 bases spanning the gap. The germline V gene has CDR1 LGHDT and CDR2 YNNKEL (reference sequence). The CDR3 is 18 residues long. The CDR3 coding sequence is TGTGCCAGCAGCCAAGGGGGGGCGGGAAGTCGAGGAACCTATGGCTACACCTTC. Translated, it gives CASSQGGAGSRGTYGYTF.

V is TRBV6-6 and J is TRBJ1-2; no definite D call. V was pared by 5 bases and J by 12 bases, with 22 bases between. CDR3 size: 14 residues. The germline V gene encodes CDR1 MNHNY and CDR2 SVGAGI (reference sequence). The CDR3 reads CASSEGRMKTFNTF. In DNA form, the CDR3 reads TGTGCCAGCAGTGAGGGAAGAATGAAGACTTTCAACACCTTC.

This clonotype was counted only a few times. The chain couples TRBV7-6 to TRBJ1-1; 8 bases are a match to TRBD1. The CDR3 consists of 12 residues. Germline V gene data show CDR1 as SGHVS and CDR2 as FNYEAQ. J was trimmed by 7 bases and V by 5 bases; bases with no gene match: 3. The CDR3 nucleotides are TGTGCCAGCAGCCTCGGGACAGGTGAAGCTTTCTTT. It encodes CASSLGTGEAFF. The full variable domain, completed using reference TRBV7-6 and TRBJ1-1, is GAGVSQSPRYKVTKRGQDVALRCDPISGHVSLYWYRQALGQGPEFLTYFNYEAQQDKSGLPNDRFSAERPEGSISTLTIQRTEQRDSAMYRCASSLGTGEAFFGQGTRLTVV.

The chain links TRBV6-2 or TRBV6-3 to TRBJ2-1; 12 positions match TRBD2. V lost 6 bases, J lost 0 bases, and 9 bases stayed unmatched. The CDR3 runs to 18 residues. CDR1 is MNHEY, CDR2 SVGEGT, per germline. The CDR3 sequence is CASRGPSGGVSSYNEQFF. The CDR3 nucleotides are TGTGCCAGCAGGGGTCCTAGCGGGGGGGTCAGCTCCTACAATGAGCAGTTCTTC.